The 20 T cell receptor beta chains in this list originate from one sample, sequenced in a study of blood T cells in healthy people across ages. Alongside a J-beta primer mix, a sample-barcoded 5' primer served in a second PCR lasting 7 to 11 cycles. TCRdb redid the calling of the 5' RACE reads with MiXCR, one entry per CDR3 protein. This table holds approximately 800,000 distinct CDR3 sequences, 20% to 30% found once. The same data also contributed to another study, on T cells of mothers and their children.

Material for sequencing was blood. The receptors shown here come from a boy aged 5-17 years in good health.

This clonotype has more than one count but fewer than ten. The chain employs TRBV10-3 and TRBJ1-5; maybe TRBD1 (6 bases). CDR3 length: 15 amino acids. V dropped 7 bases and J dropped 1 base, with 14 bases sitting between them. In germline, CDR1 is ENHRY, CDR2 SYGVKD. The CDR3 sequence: CAIKDGGGSNQPQHF. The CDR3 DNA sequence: TGTGCCATCAAGGACGGCGGGGGCAGCAATCAGCCCCAGCATTTT.

The CDR3 loop is CAISGTSNEQFF. CDR3 coding DNA: TGTGCCATCAGTGGGACTAGCAATGAGCAGTTCTTC. The chain uses TRBV10-3 and TRBJ2-1, with 7 nucleotides matching TRBD2. Germline V gene lookup returns CDR1 ENHRY and CDR2 SYGVKD. V was pared by 4 bases and J by 6 bases, with 0 bases of the junction left unmatched. The CDR3 is 12 amino acids.

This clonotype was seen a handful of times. CDR3 bases: TGTGCCAGCAGCTTGCCCGGGGGGCCCTACAATGAGCAGTTCTTC. This translates into CASSLPGGPYNEQFF. The J gene is TRBJ2-1, the V gene TRBV11-2, with TRBD2 as a possible D gene (7 bases). V was pared by 3 bases and J by 2 bases, with 11 bases between. CDR3 length: 15 residues. Per the germline V gene, CDR1 is SGHAT and CDR2 is FQNNGV.

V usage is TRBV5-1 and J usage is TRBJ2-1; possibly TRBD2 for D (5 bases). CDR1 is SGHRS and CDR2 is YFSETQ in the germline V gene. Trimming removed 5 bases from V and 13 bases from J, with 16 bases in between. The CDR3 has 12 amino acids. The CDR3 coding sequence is TGCGCCAGCAGGATGGCGAGGGATTTACAGTTCTTC. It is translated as CASRMARDLQFF.

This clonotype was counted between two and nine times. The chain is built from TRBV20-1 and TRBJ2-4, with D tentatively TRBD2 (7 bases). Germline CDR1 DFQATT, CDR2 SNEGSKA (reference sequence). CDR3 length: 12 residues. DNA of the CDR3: TGCAGCGGGGAGGGGGGGGGAAACATTCAGTACTTC. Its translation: CSGEGGGNIQYF.

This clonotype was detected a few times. The CDR3 bases are TGTGCCAGCAGCTTCCACCGGGACAGCCCCTACGAGCAGTACTTC. This codes for CASSFHRDSPYEQYF. This rearrangement joins TRBV7-9 to TRBJ2-7; 7 positions match TRBD1. CDR3 size: 15 residues. J gave up 2 bases and V 3 bases, and 7 bases lay outside the gene matches. Germline CDR1 reads SEHNR; CDR2 reads FQNEAQ (reference sequence).

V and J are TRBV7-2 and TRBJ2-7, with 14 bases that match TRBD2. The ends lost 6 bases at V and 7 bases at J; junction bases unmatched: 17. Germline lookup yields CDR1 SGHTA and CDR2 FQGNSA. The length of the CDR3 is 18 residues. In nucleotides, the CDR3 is TGTGCCAGCAGATCCATGTGGTGGACTAGCGGGGGGACTTCGGAGCAGTACTTC. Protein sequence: CASRSMWWTSGGTSEQYF.

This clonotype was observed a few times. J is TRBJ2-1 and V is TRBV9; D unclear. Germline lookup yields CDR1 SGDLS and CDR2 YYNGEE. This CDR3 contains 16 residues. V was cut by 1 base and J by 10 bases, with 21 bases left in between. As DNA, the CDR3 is TGTGCCAGCAGCGTAAGCTCGAGGCCCATGCGAAGGGAGCAGTTCTTC. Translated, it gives CASSVSSRPMRREQFF.

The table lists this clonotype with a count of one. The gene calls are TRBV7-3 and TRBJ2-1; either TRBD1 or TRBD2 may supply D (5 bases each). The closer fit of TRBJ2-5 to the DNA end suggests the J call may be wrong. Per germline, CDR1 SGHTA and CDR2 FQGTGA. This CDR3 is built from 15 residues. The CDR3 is CASSFYGTRQETQYF. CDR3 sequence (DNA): TGTGCCAGCAGCTTCTACGGGACGCGGCAAGAGACCCAGTACTTC.

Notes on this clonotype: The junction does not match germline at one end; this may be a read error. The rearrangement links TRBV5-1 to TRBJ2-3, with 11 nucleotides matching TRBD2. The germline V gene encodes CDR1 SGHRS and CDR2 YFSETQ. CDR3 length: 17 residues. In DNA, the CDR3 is TGCGCCAGCAGCCCTTACATTAGCGGGGGGGCCTCAGATACCCAGTATTTT. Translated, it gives CASSPYISGGASDTQYF.

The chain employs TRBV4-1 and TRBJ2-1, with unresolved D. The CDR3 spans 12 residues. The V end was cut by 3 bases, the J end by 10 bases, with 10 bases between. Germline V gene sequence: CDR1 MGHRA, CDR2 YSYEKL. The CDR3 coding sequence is TGCGCCAGCAGCCAGGCCGCCAGGGAGCAGTTCTTC. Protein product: CASSQAAREQFF.

The CDR3 DNA follows: TGCGCCAGCAGCCCGGGGGCGGTTCGGTCTCGTAATGAGCAGTTCTTC. This translates into CASSPGAVRSRNEQFF. The rearrangement links TRBV4-1 to TRBJ2-1; D tentatively reads TRBD1 or TRBD2 (6 bases each). CDR3 size: 16 residues. The germline gives CDR1 MGHRA, CDR2 YSYEKL. The V and J ends lost 4 bases and 7 bases respectively, with 20 bases between them.

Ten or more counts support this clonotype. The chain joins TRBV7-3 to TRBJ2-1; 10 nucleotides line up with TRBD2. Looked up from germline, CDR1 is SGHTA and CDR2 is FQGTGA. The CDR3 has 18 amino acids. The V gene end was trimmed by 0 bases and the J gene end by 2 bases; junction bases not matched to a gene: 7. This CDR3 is CASSLTGTSGAPYNEQFF. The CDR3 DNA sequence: TGTGCCAGCAGCTTAACGGGAACTAGCGGGGCTCCCTACAATGAGCAGTTCTTC.

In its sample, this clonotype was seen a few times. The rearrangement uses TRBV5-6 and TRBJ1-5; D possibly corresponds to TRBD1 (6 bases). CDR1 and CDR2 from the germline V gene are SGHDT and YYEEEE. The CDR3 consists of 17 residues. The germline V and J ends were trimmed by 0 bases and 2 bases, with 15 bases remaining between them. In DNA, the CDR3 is TGTGCCAGCAGCTTGGGCATACAGGGAAAGGGCAATCAGCCCCAGCATTTT. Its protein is CASSLGIQGKGNQPQHF. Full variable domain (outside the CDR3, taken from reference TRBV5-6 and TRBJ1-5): DAGVTQSPTHLIKTRGQQVTLRCSPKSGHDTVSWYQQALGQGPQFIFQYYEEEERQRGNFPDRFSGHQFPNYSSELNVNALLLGDSALYLCASSLGIQGKGNQPQHFGDGTRLSIL.

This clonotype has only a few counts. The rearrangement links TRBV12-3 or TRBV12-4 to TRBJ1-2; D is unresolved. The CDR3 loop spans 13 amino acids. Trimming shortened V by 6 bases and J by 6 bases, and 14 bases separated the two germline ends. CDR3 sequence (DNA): TGTGCCAGCAGCCTAGGATGGATCGATGGCTACACCTTC. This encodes CASSLGWIDGYTF.

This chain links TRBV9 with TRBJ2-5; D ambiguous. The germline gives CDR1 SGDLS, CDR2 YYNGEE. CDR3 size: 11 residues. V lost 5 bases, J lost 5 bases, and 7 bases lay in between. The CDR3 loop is CASSATETQYF. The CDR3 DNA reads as TGTGCCAGCAGTGCCACGGAGACCCAGTACTTC.

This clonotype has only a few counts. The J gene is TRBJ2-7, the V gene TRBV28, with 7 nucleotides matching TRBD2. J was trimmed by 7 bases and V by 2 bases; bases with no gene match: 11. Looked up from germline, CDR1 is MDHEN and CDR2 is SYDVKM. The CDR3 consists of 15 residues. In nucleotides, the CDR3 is TGTGCCAGCAGTTTAGGGGACTACCTTCATCGGGAGCAGTACTTC. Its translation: CASSLGDYLHREQYF.

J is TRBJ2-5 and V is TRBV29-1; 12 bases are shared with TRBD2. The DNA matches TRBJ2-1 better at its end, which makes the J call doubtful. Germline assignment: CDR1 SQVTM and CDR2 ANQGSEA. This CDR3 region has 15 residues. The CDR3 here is CSVEDLAGGRWEQFF. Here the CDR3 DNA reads TGCAGCGTTGAAGATCTAGCGGGGGGGCGGTGGGAGCAGTTCTTC.

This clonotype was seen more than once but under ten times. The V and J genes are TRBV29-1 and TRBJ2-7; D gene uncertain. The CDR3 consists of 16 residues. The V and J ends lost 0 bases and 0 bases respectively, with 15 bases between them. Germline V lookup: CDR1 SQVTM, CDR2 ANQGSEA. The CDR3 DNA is TGCAGCGTTGAAGATAGTAGCATATCGAGCTCCTACGAGCAGTACTTC. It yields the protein CSVEDSSISSSYEQYF.

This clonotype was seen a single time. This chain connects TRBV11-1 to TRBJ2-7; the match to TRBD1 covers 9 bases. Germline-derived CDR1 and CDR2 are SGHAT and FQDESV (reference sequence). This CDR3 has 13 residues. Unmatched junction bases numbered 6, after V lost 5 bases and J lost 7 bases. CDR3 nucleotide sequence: TGTGCCAGCAGCCCCCGGACAGGGGAAGAGCAGTACTTC. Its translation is CASSPRTGEEQYF.